The 20 T cell receptor beta chains presented below share a single source sample, sequenced in a study of shared clonotypes between healthy human individuals. Clones were read by immunoSEQ multiplex PCR, and TCRdb kept only the in-frame ones, dropping some. Counted here are roughly 2,300,000 clones, 80% to 95% occurring once; the ten biggest clones make up more than 0.35%. The sample consisted of naive CD4+ T cells from PBMCs. The subset here: CD45RA+ positively selected. The receptors were gathered from a man aged 18 to 29 in good health. Some clones in this sample may be carry-over from other donors' samples.

The J gene is TRBJ2-3, the V gene TRBV7-6; perhaps TRBD1 as D (6 bases). The germline CDR1 and CDR2 sequences are SGHVS and FNYEAQ. V shed 2 bases and J shed 2 bases, with 14 bases lying between them. The length of the CDR3 is 16 residues. Written as DNA, the CDR3 is TGTGCCAGCAGCTTACCTCGGGACAAATCCACAGATACGCAGTATTTT. Encoded protein: CASSLPRDKSTDTQYF. The whole variable domain, remainder taken from reference TRBV7-6 and TRBJ2-3, is GAGVSQSPRYKVTKRGQDVALRCDPISGHVSLYWYRQALGQGPEFLTYFNYEAQQDKSGLPNDRFSAERPEGSISTLTIQRTEQRDSAMYRCASSLPRDKSTDTQYFGPGTRLTVL.

The CDR3 protein is CASSLGVMGQETQYF. The CDR3 bases are TGCGCCAGCAGCCTTGGTGTAATGGGCCAAGAGACCCAGTACTTC. The chain carries TRBV5-1 and TRBJ2-5; no definite D call. This CDR3 has 15 residues. The germline CDR1 and CDR2 sequences are SGHRS and YFSETQ. Deletions cut 4 bases from V and 1 base from J, with 14 bases between.

The chain carries TRBV5-1 and TRBJ2-1; 9 bases map to TRBD2. Per germline, CDR1 SGHRS and CDR2 YFSETQ. Trimming removed 2 bases from V and 2 bases from J; junction bases left unmatched: 11. The CDR3 consists of 18 residues. CDR3 nucleotide sequence: TGCGCCAGCAGCTTTCCCAGCGGGAGGATCCCGGCCTACAATGAGCAGTTCTTC. This codes for CASSFPSGRIPAYNEQFF.

J is TRBJ2-6 and V is TRBV7-3; D not certain. The V gene lost 1 base and the J gene lost 4 bases, with 8 bases spanning the gap. Looked up from germline, CDR1 is SGHTA and CDR2 is FQGTGA. This CDR3 is built from 15 residues. This CDR3 is CASSLMGYGANVLTF. CDR3 nucleotides: TGTGCCAGCAGCTTAATGGGTTACGGGGCCAACGTCCTGACTTTC.

This chain uses TRBV7-9 with TRBJ2-7, with TRBD2 identical over 7 bases. J was trimmed by 1 base and V by 0 bases; bases with no gene match: 3. Germline V gene data show CDR1 as SEHNR and CDR2 as FQNEAQ (reference sequence). This CDR3 comprises 15 residues. CDR3 DNA sequence: TGTGCCAGCAGCTTAGCGGGACTAAGTTCCTACGAGCAGTACTTC. Translating gives CASSLAGLSSYEQYF.

The chain couples TRBV7-2 to TRBJ2-1; TRBD2 matches at 11 bases. In germline, CDR1 is SGHTA, CDR2 FQGNSA. V was pared by 5 bases and J by 7 bases, with 7 bases of the junction left unmatched. The length of the CDR3 is 15 residues. The CDR3, as DNA: TGTGCCAGCAGCCAACTAGCGGGGGAAATAAATGAGCAGTTCTTC. As protein: CASSQLAGEINEQFF.

The CDR3 region has the DNA TGTGCCAGCAGGGCAGGGGGCGCTGGGGCCAACGTCCTGACTTTC. This translates into CASRAGGAGANVLTF. The V call is TRBV7-2, the J call TRBJ2-6, with 8 bases identical to TRBD1. From germline, CDR1 is SGHTA and CDR2 FQGNSA. V lost 6 bases, J lost 2 bases, and 3 bases stayed unmatched. The CDR3 length is 15 residues.

This clone was observed a handful of times. The chain is built from TRBV4-2 and TRBJ1-1; D unresolved. The ends were cut back, 2 bases at V and 10 bases at J, with 8 bases in the middle. The length of the CDR3 is 11 residues. Germline-derived CDR1 and CDR2 are LGHNA and YNFKEQ. CDR3 sequence reads: CASSQNTAAFF. The CDR3 DNA is TGTGCCAGCAGCCAAAATACCGCAGCTTTCTTT.

The V call is TRBV5-6, the J call TRBJ1-1, with 9 nucleotides matching TRBD1. V was pared by 1 base and J by 4 bases, with 5 bases of the junction left unmatched. CDR3 length: 15 amino acids. The germline CDR1 and CDR2 sequences are SGHDT and YYEEEE. Here the CDR3 reads CASSLRMTGGTEAFF. CDR3 DNA sequence: TGTGCCAGCAGCTTGCGGATGACAGGGGGCACTGAAGCTTTCTTT.

V usage is TRBV28 and J usage is TRBJ1-1, with 9 bases lining up with TRBD1. Germline values: CDR1 MDHEN, CDR2 SYDVKM. The V gene end was trimmed by 4 bases and the J gene end by 6 bases; junction bases not matched to a gene: 9. This CDR3 spans 15 amino acids. CDR3 DNA sequence: TGTGCCAGCAGTTCCCTTGGGACAGGGACCGCTGAAGCTTTCTTT. It encodes CASSSLGTGTAEAFF.

This clone was counted once. The V and J genes are TRBV6-5 and TRBJ1-1, with D unclear. The germline V gene has CDR1 MNHEY and CDR2 SVGAGI. Trimming shortened V by 5 bases and J by 7 bases, and 11 bases separated the two germline ends. CDR3 length: 12 amino acids. CDR3 sequence (DNA): TGTGCCAGCAGTAAACCGACCCGTGAAGCTTTCTTT. This codes for CASSKPTREAFF.

The chain combines TRBV18 with TRBJ2-7; D perhaps matches TRBD2 (6 bases). The CDR3 length is 15 residues. Between the trimmed V and J ends, which lost 6 bases and 5 bases, there was a span of 20 bases. Germline loops: CDR1 KGHSH, CDR2 LQKENI. CDR3 DNA sequence: TGTGCCAGCTCGACCACACAAGGGAGGATCAACGAGCAGTACTTC. This codes for CASSTTQGRINEQYF. The variable domain in full, with the rest retrieved from reference TRBV18 and TRBJ2-7, is NAGVMQNPRHLVRRRGQEARLRCSPMKGHSHVYWYRQLPEEGLKFMVYLQKENIIDESGMPKERFSAEFPKEGPSILRIQQVVRGDSAAYFCASSTTQGRINEQYFGPGTRLTVT.

The chain is built from TRBV20-1 and TRBJ2-1; unclear D gene. From germline, CDR1 is DFQATT and CDR2 SNEGSKA (reference sequence). CDR3 length equals 10 residues. Trimming pared 1 base from V and 15 bases from J, leaving 10 bases between. CDR3 loop: CSARGNSGFF. DNA for the CDR3: TGCAGTGCTAGAGGGAACTCTGGGTTCTTC.

On this clone: The same CDR3 arises from other DNA sequences in this sample as well. V usage is TRBV5-1 and J usage is TRBJ2-2; D might be TRBD1 (5 bases). The CDR3 spans 15 residues. Germline-derived CDR1 and CDR2 are SGHRS and YFSETQ. V lost 4 bases and J lost 0, with 10 bases in between. The CDR3 coding sequence is TGCGCCAGCAGCACCGGACAAGCGAACACCGGGGAGCTGTTTTTT. It specifies CASSTGQANTGELFF. The whole variable domain, remainder taken from reference TRBV5-1 and TRBJ2-2, is KAGVTQTPRYLIKTRGQQVTLSCSPISGHRSVSWYQQTPGQGLQFLFEYFSETQRNKGNFPGRFSGRQFSNSRSEMNVSTLELGDSALYLCASSTGQANTGELFFGEGSRLTVL.

This chain joins TRBV7-6 and TRBJ2-7, with 9 nucleotides matching TRBD2. The CDR3 sequence is 16 residues long. The germline V gene encodes CDR1 SGHVS and CDR2 FNYEAQ. The V segment lost 5 bases and the J segment 1 base; nucleotides outside the gene matches: 9. The CDR3 sequence: CASSTRSSGTSYEQYF. In nucleotides, the CDR3 is TGTGCCAGCAGCACGCGTTCTAGCGGGACTTCCTACGAGCAGTACTTC.

The J gene is TRBJ2-4, the V gene TRBV6-1, with a possible D match to TRBD1 (7 bases). The germline V gene encodes CDR1 MNHNS and CDR2 SASEGT. This CDR3 is 12 amino acids long. V was shortened by 9 bases and J by 6 bases, with 12 bases between the two germline ends. The CDR3 sequence is CASGQGGNIQYF. The CDR3 DNA sequence: TGTGCCAGTGGGCAGGGGGGAAACATTCAGTACTTC.

V is TRBV2 and J is TRBJ2-1; D is perhaps TRBD2 (5 bases). Germline CDR1 reads SNHLY; CDR2 reads FYNNEI. The V gene lost 4 bases and the J gene lost 5 bases, with 18 bases spanning the gap. This CDR3 is built from 16 residues. CDR3 DNA sequence: TGTGCCAGCAGTGTGCCCCGGGATGTTGGAGACAATGAGCAGTTCTTC. It yields the protein CASSVPRDVGDNEQFF.

V and J are TRBV18 and TRBJ1-3; weak D call: TRBD1 (5 bases). CDR1 KGHSH and CDR2 LQKENI come from the germline V gene. The CDR3 sequence is 16 residues long. V dropped 3 bases and J dropped 5 bases, with 17 bases sitting between them. CDR3 nucleotide sequence: TGTGCCAGCTCACCGAGTTCCGGGACTCACCGAAACACCATATATTTT. Translation gives CASSPSSGTHRNTIYF.

The chain carries TRBV6-1 and TRBJ1-1; 9 bases match TRBD1. Germline V lookup: CDR1 MNHNS, CDR2 SASEGT. The trim removed 5 bases at V and 8 bases at J, leaving 9 bases unmatched. The CDR3 is 14 residues long. The CDR3 spells CASSFLQGAQEAFF. Written as DNA, the CDR3 is TGTGCCAGCAGTTTCCTACAGGGGGCGCAAGAAGCTTTCTTT.

CDR3 DNA: TGTGCCAGCAGTCCCGCGCCGGGGAGCTCCTACGAGCAGTACTTC. Protein product: CASSPAPGSSYEQYF. The chain employs TRBV6-6 and TRBJ2-7; perhaps TRBD2 as D (5 bases). The CDR3 has 15 amino acids. Trimming shortened V by 5 bases and J by 0 bases, and 14 bases separated the two germline ends. Germline V lookup: CDR1 MNHNY, CDR2 SVGAGI (reference sequence).